This T cell receptor beta chain appears in the sequencing data of a study of response to subunit inactivated influenza vaccine. Using its own MiXCR run on the RT-PCR reads, TCRdb lists one record per CDR3 protein. The table has over 800,000 distinct CDR3 sequences, over 20% seen once. CDR1 and CDR2 from the germline V gene are SGDLS and YYNGEE. V lost 7 bases and J lost 0, with 11 bases in between. The CDR3 loop spans 13 amino acids. The sequence was obtained from a middle-aged man who received an inactivated influenza vaccine. Sequencing used PBMCs from blood, obtained about 5 days after vaccination. V gene TRBV9 combines with J gene TRBJ2-7; D may match TRBD1 or TRBD2 (5 bases each). Written as DNA, the CDR3 is TGTGCCAGCGGGGGAAAAAGCTCCTACGAGCAGTACTTC. Protein: CASGGKSSYEQYF.